One sample yielded the 30 T cell receptor beta chains listed below, sequenced in a study of T cells in Graves' hyperthyroidism and ophthalmopathy. Regions amplified from RNA transcripts were the TCR beta CDR3 regions. Using the HTBI primer set, a first-round RT-PCR was run on the TCR CDR3. TCRdb recomputed calls from the multiplex PCR reads with MiXCR, one row per CDR3 protein. The sample contains about 660,000 distinct CDR3 sequences, 45% of which appear only once. The sample was peripheral blood or thyroid tissue (not recorded which). The receptor set was obtained from an adult man with Graves' disease, either hyperthyroidism or ophthalmopathy (not recorded which).

This clonotype was seen many times. Compared with germline, one end of the junction differs, possibly owing to a read error. The chain combines TRBV5-1 with TRBJ1-2, with 7 bases aligning to TRBD1. CDR3 size: 14 residues. Germline assignment: CDR1 SGHRS and CDR2 YFSETQ. CDR3 in DNA: TGTGCCAGCAGCTTAGCAGGGACAGACTATGGCTACACCTTC. This translates into CASSLAGTDYGYTF.

This clonotype has a count of ten or more. The CDR3 DNA is TGTGCCAGCAGGGCCGAAAGTGGATATGGCTACACCTTC. Protein: CASRAESGYGYTF. The rearrangement links TRBV25-1 to TRBJ1-2; D gene uncertain. The CDR3 length is 13 residues. Trimming shortened V by 6 bases and J by 5 bases, and 13 bases separated the two germline ends. Per germline, CDR1 MGHDK and CDR2 SYGVNS.

This clonotype has a single count. The CDR3 sequence: CASSKQGRRKLFF. The DNA for the CDR3 is TGTGCCAGCAGCAAACAGGGTCGGAGAAAACTGTTTTTT. The chain is built from TRBV7-9 and TRBJ1-4; tentatively, D is TRBD1 (6 bases). Trimming left V 5 bases short and J 10 bases short, with 14 bases between. This CDR3 has 13 residues. Germline V CDR1 and CDR2: SEHNR, FQNEAQ (reference sequence).

This clonotype was counted only a few times. The rearrangement uses TRBV20-1 and TRBJ1-3; possibly TRBD1 for D (6 bases). The CDR3 is 14 amino acids. Germline V gene lookup returns CDR1 DFQATT and CDR2 SNEGSKA (reference sequence). V was trimmed by 0 bases and J by 7 bases, leaving 13 bases between them. CDR3 in amino acids: CSARDYRVRNTIYF. The CDR3, as DNA: TGCAGTGCTAGAGATTACAGGGTAAGGAACACCATATATTTT.

The sample holds a few counts of this clonotype. The V call is TRBV11-3, the J call TRBJ2-7; D ambiguous. The CDR3 contains 13 residues. Trimming took off 2 bases at V and 2 bases at J, with 7 bases between the two ends. Germline CDR1 reads SGHNT; CDR2 reads YENEEA. The CDR3 reads CASSLINAYEQYF. CDR3 nucleotides: TGTGCCAGCAGCTTAATTAACGCCTACGAGCAGTACTTC.

This clonotype has a single count. This chain connects TRBV7-3 to TRBJ1-6, with 9 bases lining up with TRBD1. Germline assignment: CDR1 SGHTA and CDR2 FQGTGA. J lost 14 bases, V lost 3 bases, and 5 bases had no gene match. This CDR3 spans 13 amino acids. CDR3 sequence reads: CASSFEGQGTLHF. CDR3 DNA: TGTGCCAGCAGCTTTGAGGGACAGGGAACCCTCCACTTT.

The chain is built from TRBV7-9 and TRBJ1-2; 9 nucleotides agree with TRBD1. Germline V gives CDR1 SEHNR, CDR2 FQNEAQ (reference sequence). The J segment lost 4 bases and the V segment lost 11 bases, leaving 5 bases of the junction unmatched. This CDR3 is 12 amino acids long. CDR3 loop: CAWRDRAYGYTF. The DNA of the CDR3 is TGTGCCTGGAGGGACAGGGCCTATGGCTACACCTTC.

Only one count was recorded for this clonotype. This may come from a read error, since a much larger clone is one base off. The CDR3 protein is CASGRAGRQETQYF. The CDR3 DNA reads as TGTGCCAGCGGGAGAGCGGGACGCCAAGAGACCCAGTACTTC. The chain carries TRBV5-3 and TRBJ2-5; TRBD2 matches at 7 bases. TRBV5-3 is noted as an ORF with a role that remains uncertain. The V and J ends lost 8 bases and 1 base, in that order; junction bases with no gene match: 8. This CDR3 is 14 amino acids long.

This clonotype was recorded at least ten times. The V and J genes are TRBV7-8 and TRBJ1-1, with 9 bases aligning to TRBD1. V lost 5 bases, J lost 2 bases, and 6 bases stayed unmatched. Germline CDR1 is SGHVS and CDR2 is FQNEAQ. The CDR3 consists of 15 residues. CDR3 sequence (DNA): TGTGCCAGCAGCCCCCCGGACAGGGGAAACACTGAAGCTTTCTTT. Residues: CASSPPDRGNTEAFF.

This clonotype was counted once. A much bigger clone sits one base away, suggesting this may be a read error. This chain uses TRBV10-3 with TRBJ1-5; D unclear. There are 14 residues in the CDR3. The V gene's germline CDR1 is ENHRY and CDR2 SYGVKD. CDR3 sequence reads: CASSEGRFNQPQHF. CDR3 nucleotides: TGTGCCAGCAGTGAAGGACGGTTCAATCAGCCCCAGCATTTT.

This clonotype was found many times. The chain is built from TRBV10-3 and TRBJ1-2, with a tentative D call TRBD1 (6 bases). Trimming cost V 2 bases and J 4 bases, with 17 bases left between them. CDR3 length: 16 amino acids. CDR1 ENHRY and CDR2 SYGVKD come from the germline V gene. This CDR3 is CAISEPTGTAAYGYTF. CDR3 nucleotides: TGTGCCATCAGTGAGCCCACAGGGACCGCCGCCTATGGCTACACCTTC.

The chain is built from TRBV19 and TRBJ1-6; 8 bases line up with TRBD1. V was clipped by 2 bases and J by 10 bases; unmatched bases: 1. The germline gives CDR1 LNHDA, CDR2 SQIVND (reference sequence). The CDR3 sequence is 13 residues long. The CDR3, as DNA: TGTGCCAGTAGTATACGACAGGGGTCACCCCTCCACTTT. Protein product: CASSIRQGSPLHF.

Concerning this clonotype: With a much larger clone just one base away, this may be a read error. The gene calls are TRBV29-1 and TRBJ1-2, with TRBD1 matching over 7 bases. The CDR3 loop spans 14 amino acids. Germline assignment: CDR1 SQVTM and CDR2 ANQGSEA. CDR3 sequence (DNA): TGCAGCGACAGGGGAAATTCCTATAACTATAGCTACACCTTC. Translation gives CSDRGNSYNYSYTF.

This clonotype showed up just a few times. The gene calls are TRBV9 and TRBJ2-7; the D gene is possibly TRBD1 (6 bases). CDR1 and CDR2 from the germline V gene are SGDLS and YYNGEE. The CDR3 has 15 amino acids. V dropped 4 bases and J dropped 2 bases, with 16 bases sitting between them. CDR3: CASSPGRGIPYEQYF. In DNA form, the CDR3 reads TGTGCCAGCAGCCCGGGTAGGGGGATTCCCTACGAGCAGTACTTC.

This chain links TRBV7-6 with TRBJ2-5, with TRBD1 identical over 9 bases. Germline CDR1 and CDR2: SGHVS and FNYEAQ. The CDR3 contains 15 residues. With 5 bases clipped from V and 4 bases from J, the junction kept 8 bases outside the gene matches. The CDR3 here is CASSLLDRGGETQYF. In DNA, the CDR3 is TGTGCCAGCAGCCTCCTTGACAGGGGGGGAGAGACCCAGTACTTC.

The chain recombines TRBV29-1 with TRBJ2-7; TRBD1 matches at 8 bases. The length of the CDR3 is 14 residues. Germline V lookup: CDR1 SQVTM, CDR2 ANQGSEA. Trimming cost V 7 bases and J 2 bases; bases outside gene matches: 10. CDR3 residues: CSGGQGGGAYEQYF. In DNA form, the CDR3 reads TGCAGCGGCGGACAGGGCGGCGGGGCCTACGAGCAGTACTTC.

The rearrangement links TRBV7-9 to TRBJ1-6; D possibly corresponds to TRBD1 (5 bases). Trimming pared 5 bases from V and 5 bases from J, leaving 10 bases between. Germline V gene lookup returns CDR1 SEHNR and CDR2 FQNEAQ (reference sequence). The CDR3 extends over 14 amino acids. The CDR3 region is CASSRGSHNSPLHF. As DNA, the CDR3 is TGTGCCAGCAGCCGGGGCAGCCATAATTCACCCCTCCACTTT.

This clonotype was found many times. J is TRBJ1-4 and V is TRBV25-1; no clear D gene. Germline CDR1 MGHDK, CDR2 SYGVNS. Trimming removed 6 bases at V and 6 bases at J, with 11 bases between. The CDR3 runs 13 residues. The DNA of the CDR3 is TGTGCCAGCAGCGGGGTTCTGGATGAAAAACTGTTTTTT. This translates into CASSGVLDEKLFF.

This clonotype was detected ten times or more. The chain employs TRBV19 and TRBJ1-5; D gene ambiguous. V lost 9 bases, J lost 0 bases, and 9 bases lay in between. The CDR3 loop spans 13 amino acids. Germline V lookup: CDR1 LNHDA, CDR2 SQIVND (reference sequence). The CDR3 sequence: CASSGNSNQPQHF. CDR3 DNA sequence: TGTGCCAGCAGTGGAAATAGCAATCAGCCCCAGCATTTT.

V and J are TRBV29-1 and TRBJ2-2; no clear D. Trimming left V 0 bases short and J 7 bases short, with 6 bases between. In germline, CDR1 is SQVTM, CDR2 ANQGSEA. This CDR3 contains 12 residues. The DNA for the CDR3 is TGCAGCGTTGAAGATCAGCACGGGGAGCTGTTTTTT. This codes for CSVEDQHGELFF.

J is TRBJ1-2 and V is TRBV7-9, with 11 bases aligning to TRBD1. There are 17 residues in the CDR3. J lost 3 bases, V lost 5 bases, and 11 bases had no gene match. Germline V CDR1 and CDR2: SEHNR, FQNEAQ (reference sequence). This CDR3 reads CASSPQLPGQGDYGYTF. The CDR3 nucleotides are TGTGCCAGCAGCCCCCAACTCCCGGGACAGGGGGACTATGGCTACACCTTC.

This clonotype occurred a few times. The chain uses TRBV7-9 and TRBJ1-1, with TRBD1 matching over 11 bases. This CDR3 has 14 residues. Trimming at V came to 5 bases and at J to 5 bases, leaving 4 bases not matched to a gene. Germline-derived CDR1 and CDR2 are SEHNR and FQNEAQ (reference sequence). The CDR3 loop is CASSHGQGATEAFF. CDR3 sequence (DNA): TGTGCCAGCAGCCACGGACAGGGGGCAACTGAAGCTTTCTTT.

This clonotype was seen many times. The gene calls are TRBV7-9 and TRBJ1-3, with D tentatively TRBD1 (5 bases). In germline, CDR1 is SEHNR, CDR2 FQNEAQ (reference sequence). V lost 2 bases to trimming and J lost 0 bases, with 8 bases between them. There are 15 residues in the CDR3. CDR3 residues: CASSLSGLSGNTIYF. The CDR3 DNA reads TGTGCCAGCAGCTTATCAGGGCTCTCTGGAAACACCATATATTTT.

The chain links TRBV29-1 to TRBJ2-7; D is possibly TRBD2 (6 bases). Germline V CDR1 and CDR2: SQVTM, ANQGSEA. CDR3 size: 13 residues. Trimming cost V 4 bases and J 6 bases, with 16 bases left between them. For the CDR3, the DNA is TGCAGCGTTGTGGTGGGAGGACAATTCGAGCAGTACTTC. It specifies CSVVVGGQFEQYF.

V and J are TRBV6-4 and TRBJ1-6; 9 positions agree with TRBD1. CDR3 size: 18 residues. Per germline, CDR1 MRHNA and CDR2 SNTAGT. Trimming took 2 bases from V and 5 from J; bases not matched to a gene: 10. The CDR3 region has the DNA TGTGCCAGCAGTGACCGGGACAGGGCCTACTTCGATAATTCACCCCTCCACTTT. Translated, it gives CASSDRDRAYFDNSPLHF.

This clonotype showed up just a few times. This sequence joins TRBV20-1 and TRBJ1-1; perhaps TRBD1 as D (5 bases). The CDR3 is 11 residues long. Trimming removed 3 bases from V and 6 bases from J, with 8 bases in between. Germline lookup yields CDR1 DFQATT and CDR2 SNEGSKA (reference sequence). The CDR3 protein is CSASLGPEAFF. The CDR3 nucleotides read TGCAGTGCTAGCCTGGGGCCTGAAGCTTTCTTT.

The chain employs TRBV5-1 and TRBJ2-7; D gene ambiguous. V lost 4 bases and J 5 bases, leaving 16 bases between the germline ends. This CDR3 has 14 amino acids. Germline V CDR1 and CDR2: SGHRS, YFSETQ. CDR3 protein: CASSLANVRDEQYF. The CDR3 DNA is TGCGCCAGCAGCCTCGCAAACGTTCGCGACGAGCAGTACTTC.

As to this clonotype: Possible read error: a much larger clone is one base away. The V call is TRBV7-2, the J call TRBJ1-3; D may be TRBD1 (5 bases). V lost 5 bases to trimming and J lost 2 bases, with 10 bases between them. The CDR3 totals 14 residues. Germline V gene data show CDR1 as SGHTA and CDR2 as FQGNSA. The CDR3 is CASSPGRPGNTIYF. Written as DNA, the CDR3 is TGTGCCAGCAGCCCAGGGCGCCCTGGAAACACCATATATTTT.

In its sample, this clonotype was seen once. The rearrangement links TRBV7-9 to TRBJ1-1; no reliable D call. This CDR3 spans 15 amino acids. The V end was cut by 1 base, the J end by 6 bases, with 15 bases between. Germline CDR1 reads SEHNR; CDR2 reads FQNEAQ (reference sequence). CDR3 nucleotide sequence: TGTGCCAGCAGCTTAGATCAGGCTATGAGCTCTGAAGCTTTCTTT. Translated, it gives CASSLDQAMSSEAFF.

The genes are TRBV29-1 and TRBJ1-2; 9 bases are shared with TRBD1. Germline-derived CDR1 and CDR2 are SQVTM and ANQGSEA. This CDR3 contains 12 residues. Germline trimming cut 8 bases from V and 8 bases from J; bases unmatched to any gene: 9. The CDR3 loop reads CSRTTGGGGYTF. CDR3 DNA: TGCAGCAGGACGACAGGGGGTGGCGGCTACACCTTC.